The entry below describes one TCR beta chain. In the PCR, 60 Vbeta and 13 Jbeta primers were used. Per the original methods: Unique TCR beta chains totaled some 78 million in a later count, with around 11 million of them shared. Only in-frame clones appear in the TCRdb table, and some are missing; sequencing was by immunoSEQ multiplex PCR. That table supplies the V and J calls and clone size; D and trimming were determined from the DNA. Of approximately 170,000 clones in the sample, around 84% are singletons; the top ten hold 1%. The data are from a study of cytomegalovirus exposure and HLA in healthy donors. Trimming stripped 3 bases from V and 0 bases from J, with 9 bases between. The CDR3 is 14 amino acids. Germline assignment: CDR1 MDHEN and CDR2 SYDVKM.

V and J are TRBV28 and TRBJ2-7, with no clear D. This sequence originates from a boy under 10 years old in good health and CMV-seronegative. Sequencing was carried out using PBMCs. In nucleotides, the CDR3 is TGTGCCAGCAGTTTCGACTCTTCCTCCTACGAGCAGTACTTC. Residues: CASSFDSSSYEQYF.